This T cell receptor beta chain was recovered during a study of sequential checkpoint blockade in melanoma. At the level of the study: Arm A got nivolumab then ipilimumab; arm B the reverse, 1:1. Each arm's sequence ended with maintenance nivolumab.

Trimming left V 4 bases short and J 2 bases short, with 4 bases between. This CDR3 contains 11 residues. CDR1 and CDR2 from the germline V gene are DFQATT and SNEGSKA (reference sequence). Regarding this clone: This specimen includes other DNA sequences encoding the same CDR3.

Some clones are missing from TCRdb's copy, which holds only in-frame ones; the method was immunoSEQ multiplex PCR. The table records some 3,400 clones, about three fifths of them present only once. Treatment: randomized to nivolumab then ipilimumab (arm A) or the reverse (arm B). From thawed PBMCs, live CD3+CD8+ cells negative for CD19 and CD56 were sorted. The V and J genes are TRBV20-1 and TRBJ2-3; D is unresolved. The specimen comprised CD8+ T cells sorted from blood (inferred from file names), sampled from a patient given nivolumab and ipilimumab in sequence. The TCR originated in a human donor with melanoma. Here the CDR3 reads CSAILTDTQYF. CDR3 DNA: TGCAGTGCTATTCTCACAGATACGCAGTATTTT.